These 13 T cell receptor beta chains came from one sample sequenced in a study of graft-versus-host responses after intestinal transplantation (dated by TCRdb to about 2021). According to the study, the label for this sample's time point signals: cells obtained before transplantation from donor or recipient. The library was prepared using the immunoSEQ multiplex PCR assay. The table was pulled from immuneACCESS by TCRdb, which kept in-frame rearrangements only. Such tables lose some clones; where checked, under half of the loss comes from unresolved V genes, and the rest has no known cause. Across this sample there are around 21,000 clones, with 56% seen only once. The ten largest clones represent over 1% of the sample. The sequenced sample was alloreactive CD4+ T cells from a mixed lymphocyte reaction culture, obtained before intestinal transplant. The cell subset or site label here, explained by the study, means: CFSE-low proliferating T cells sorted from roughly 6-day pre-transplant mixed lymphocyte reaction (GvH or HvG direction). These receptors were taken from a human patient who received an intestinal transplant.

The chain is built from TRBV11-2 and TRBJ2-2; D gene unclear. The CDR3 extends over 13 amino acids. Germline assignment: CDR1 SGHAT and CDR2 FQNNGV. V was shortened by 5 bases and J by 7 bases, with 11 bases between the two germline ends. In DNA, the CDR3 is TGTGCCAGCAGCCCCAGGTTGGGCGGGGAGCTGTTTTTT. Its translation: CASSPRLGGELFF.

The CDR3: CSVEWTSGGAGEQFF. The CDR3 DNA follows: TGCAGCGTTGAATGGACTAGCGGGGGGGCAGGGGAGCAGTTCTTC. This chain uses TRBV29-1 with TRBJ2-1, with 15 nucleotides matching TRBD2. Germline V CDR1 and CDR2: SQVTM, ANQGSEA. This CDR3 has 15 residues. With V trimmed by 2 bases and J by 10 bases, 6 bases remained unmatched.

The chain's CDR3 is CASTEQGPPGNTIYF. Written as DNA, the CDR3 is TGTGCCAGCACGGAACAGGGTCCGCCTGGAAACACCATATATTTT. The V gene is TRBV18, the J gene TRBJ1-3, with D possibly matching TRBD1 (6 bases). This CDR3 region has 15 residues. The V end was cut by 8 bases, the J end by 2 bases, with 16 bases between. Germline V gene lookup returns CDR1 KGHSH and CDR2 LQKENI. Full variable domain (remainder filled in from reference TRBV18 and TRBJ1-3): NAGVMQNPRHLVRRRGQEARLRCSPMKGHSHVYWYRQLPEEGLKFMVYLQKENIIDESGMPKERFSAEFPKEGPSILRIQQVVRGDSAAYFCASTEQGPPGNTIYFGEGSWLTVV.

This clone was detected a few times. V usage is TRBV4-3 and J usage is TRBJ1-5; a weak D match, TRBD1 (6 bases). The ends were cut back, 3 bases at V and 7 bases at J, with 10 bases in the middle. Germline lookup yields CDR1 LGHNA and CDR2 YSLEER. This CDR3 has 13 residues. CDR3 DNA: TGCGCCAGCAGCCAGGACAGAAGACAGCCCCAGCATTTT. It encodes CASSQDRRQPQHF.

The chain uses TRBV5-1 and TRBJ1-5; D gene ambiguous. The V gene's germline CDR1 is SGHRS and CDR2 YFSETQ. V lost 0 bases, J lost 0 bases, and 7 bases lay in between. This CDR3 spans 15 amino acids. CDR3 coding DNA: TGCGCCAGCAGCTTGGGCGGGTATAGCAATCAGCCCCAGCATTTT. Its translation: CASSLGGYSNQPQHF.

The V gene is TRBV18, the J gene TRBJ2-1, with 7 bases that match TRBD2. Per the germline V gene, CDR1 is KGHSH and CDR2 is LQKENI. The CDR3 is 16 residues long. The junction had 12 bases not matched to a gene; V was cut back by 4 bases and J by 6 bases. The DNA for the CDR3 is TGTGCCAGCTCACTAGACCGACTAGCCCGTCGCAATGAGCAGTTCTTC. Translated, it gives CASSLDRLARRNEQFF.

This clone appeared a single time. V gene TRBV28 combines with J gene TRBJ2-5, with 9 positions matching TRBD1. V dropped 3 bases and J dropped 5; count of bases not matched to a gene: 13. The CDR3 length is 17 residues. Germline loops: CDR1 MDHEN, CDR2 SYDVKM. In DNA form, the CDR3 reads TGTGCCAGCAGTTTCCCTTCCACTACAGGGGGCAGGGAGACCCAGTACTTC. Its protein product is CASSFPSTTGGRETQYF. Using reference TRBV28 and TRBJ2-5 for the parts outside the CDR3, the full variable domain is DVKVTQSSRYLVKRTGEKVFLECVQDMDHENMFWYRQDPGLGLRLIYFSYDVKMKEKGDIPEGYSVSREKKERFSLILESASTNQTSMYLCASSFPSTTGGRETQYFGPGTRLLVL.

The chain carries TRBV7-2 and TRBJ1-2; D unresolved. Trimming pared 5 bases from V and 8 bases from J, leaving 15 bases between. This CDR3 is 13 amino acids long. Germline CDR1 SGHTA, CDR2 FQGNSA. The CDR3 coding sequence is TGTGCCAGCAGCGTGGACGGGATATACGGCTACACCTTC. Its protein product is CASSVDGIYGYTF.

This clone was counted a few times. The chain combines TRBV5-1 with TRBJ2-1, with TRBD2 matching over 9 bases. The V and J ends lost 1 base and 10 bases, in that order; junction bases with no gene match: 9. The CDR3 covers 15 residues. Looked up from germline, CDR1 is SGHRS and CDR2 is YFSETQ. The CDR3 sequence is CASSLTAGGPREQFF. The CDR3 region has the DNA TGCGCCAGCAGCTTGACGGCGGGAGGGCCGCGCGAGCAGTTCTTC.

The V gene is TRBV7-2, the J gene TRBJ1-2, with D unclear. The V gene lost 4 bases and the J gene lost 8 bases, with 20 bases spanning the gap. From germline, CDR1 is SGHTA and CDR2 FQGNSA. This CDR3 contains 15 residues. The CDR3: CASSSWALPNWGYTF. Here the CDR3 DNA reads TGTGCCAGCAGCTCCTGGGCCCTTCCCAACTGGGGCTACACCTTC.

This clone was counted between two and nine times. The V gene is TRBV2, the J gene TRBJ1-1; D not resolved. The CDR3 contains 14 residues. V was pared by 1 base and J by 2 bases, with 8 bases between. Germline V gene sequence: CDR1 SNHLY, CDR2 FYNNEI. CDR3 nucleotides: TGTGCCAGCAGTGAAGTAATCAGTAACACTGAAGCTTTCTTT. Translated: CASSEVISNTEAFF.

To note about this clone: Mismatch with germline at one junction end may stem from a read error. This rearrangement joins TRBV7-9 to TRBJ2-7, with 8 bases lining up with TRBD1. The CDR3 has 15 residues. Germline V gene sequence: CDR1 SEHNR, CDR2 FQNEAQ (reference sequence). This CDR3 reads CASSWDRPPSYEQYF. CDR3 nucleotide sequence: TGTGCCAGTAGCTGGGACAGGCCACCATCCTACGAGCAGTACTTC.

The CDR3 nucleotides are TGTGCCAGTAGTATGTTCGGCAGGGGTCACCGTATAGATACGCAGTATTTT. Its translation: CASSMFGRGHRIDTQYF. The rearrangement uses TRBV19 and TRBJ2-3, with TRBD1 as a possible D gene (6 bases). V was shortened by 3 bases and J by 5 bases, with 21 bases between the two germline ends. Per the germline V gene, CDR1 is LNHDA and CDR2 is SQIVND (reference sequence). The CDR3 extends over 17 amino acids.